One and the same sample provided the 27 T cell receptor beta chains below, sequenced in a study of cytomegalovirus exposure and HLA in healthy donors. PCR primers comprised 60 Vbeta and 13 Jbeta primers. Only in-frame clones appear in the TCRdb table, and some are missing; sequencing was by immunoSEQ multiplex PCR. The sample consists of 50,000 or so clones, roughly 53% of them appearing once. The source material was PBMCs. All receptors come from a human donor in good health.

The genes are TRBV14 and TRBJ1-6; the D gene is possibly TRBD1 (5 bases). Deletions cut 3 bases from V and 3 bases from J, with 6 bases between. This CDR3 is 14 amino acids long. Germline V gives CDR1 SGHDN, CDR2 FVKESK. CDR3 loop: CASSQGRYNSPLHF. As DNA, the CDR3 is TGTGCCAGCAGCCAGGGGCGCTATAATTCACCCCTCCACTTT.

The V gene is TRBV9, the J gene TRBJ2-1; TRBD1 might be the D (6 bases). Germline V CDR1 and CDR2: SGDLS, YYNGEE. Trimming left V 1 base short and J 4 bases short, with 9 bases between. The CDR3 runs 14 residues. The CDR3 protein is CASSVNTGYNEQFF. The CDR3 DNA reads as TGTGCCAGCAGCGTAAATACAGGGTACAATGAGCAGTTCTTC.

This clone was counted a few times. This chain connects TRBV6-1 to TRBJ1-3; D may be TRBD1 (6 bases). The CDR3 is 13 amino acids. The germline gives CDR1 MNHNS, CDR2 SASEGT. V gave up 7 bases and J gave up 8 bases, with 15 bases separating them. CDR3 coding DNA: TGTGCCAGCACCCTAAGGGCAGGGGACACCATATATTTT. It specifies CASTLRAGDTIYF.

The chain carries TRBV2 and TRBJ2-5; TRBD2 matches at 13 bases. Germline V gene sequence: CDR1 SNHLY, CDR2 FYNNEI. Trimming removed 6 bases from V and 5 bases from J; junction bases left unmatched: 12. This CDR3 comprises 17 residues. CDR3 sequence (DNA): TGTGCCAGCAGACCGGCCGGCGGGACTAGCGGGGTTGAGACCCAGTACTTC. Translated: CASRPAGGTSGVETQYF.

This clone has a single count. In DNA, the CDR3 is TGTGCCAGCTTCCCCGGGACTAGCGCCTACAATGAGCAGTTCTTC. This encodes CASFPGTSAYNEQFF. The chain joins TRBV18 to TRBJ2-1; 10 nucleotides align to TRBD2. This CDR3 is 15 amino acids long. CDR1 is KGHSH, CDR2 LQKENI, per germline. V lost 7 bases and J lost 2; bases outside the gene matches: 5.

The chain carries TRBV30 and TRBJ2-6; D might be TRBD2 (5 bases). CDR3 size: 17 residues. V was trimmed by 5 bases and J by 0 bases, leaving 17 bases between them. Germline CDR1 GTSNPN, CDR2 SVGIG (reference sequence). The CDR3 loop reads CAWSRGRSSSGANVLTF. The DNA of the CDR3 is TGTGCCTGGTCAAGAGGGAGATCCAGCTCTGGGGCCAACGTCCTGACTTTC.

This rearrangement joins TRBV19 to TRBJ1-1, with 7 bases that match TRBD1. Germline V gene data show CDR1 as LNHDA and CDR2 as SQIVND (reference sequence). V was pared by 5 bases and J by 0 bases, with 3 bases of the junction left unmatched. This CDR3 spans 14 amino acids. As DNA, the CDR3 is TGTGCCAGTAGTTCGGACAGGCTGAACACTGAAGCTTTCTTT. This encodes CASSSDRLNTEAFF.

The CDR3 sequence is CASSFRGQGNTEAFF. In DNA form, the CDR3 reads TGTGCCAGCAGTTTCAGGGGACAGGGGAACACTGAAGCTTTCTTT. This chain links TRBV27 with TRBJ1-1; TRBD1 aligns across 9 bases. V lost 3 bases and J lost 1; bases outside the gene matches: 3. The germline V gene encodes CDR1 MNHEY and CDR2 SMNVEV (reference sequence). The CDR3 covers 15 residues.

The chain carries TRBV2 and TRBJ2-1, with D possibly TRBD1 on 5 matching bases. V lost 7 bases and J 3 bases, leaving 10 bases between the germline ends. The germline gives CDR1 SNHLY, CDR2 FYNNEI. The CDR3 consists of 13 residues. The CDR3 loop reads CASTPTDYNEQFF. CDR3 sequence (DNA): TGTGCCAGCACCCCGACAGACTACAATGAGCAGTTCTTC.

V gene TRBV30 combines with J gene TRBJ2-7, with 7 bases lining up with TRBD1. Germline-derived CDR1 and CDR2 are GTSNPN and SVGIG (reference sequence). Trimming took 0 bases from V and 6 from J; bases not matched to a gene: 2. This CDR3 has 12 amino acids. CDR3 residues: CAWSVNRGEQYF. As DNA, the CDR3 is TGTGCCTGGAGTGTGAACAGGGGCGAGCAGTACTTC. The whole variable domain, remainder taken from reference TRBV30 and TRBJ2-7, is SQTIHQWPATLVQPVGSPLSLECTVEGTSNPNLYWYRQAAGRGLQLLFYSVGIGQISSEVPQNLSASRPQDRQFILSSKKLLLSDSGFYLCAWSVNRGEQYFGPGTRLTVT.

This chain connects TRBV2 to TRBJ1-2; 7 positions agree with TRBD1. Germline CDR1 is SNHLY and CDR2 is FYNNEI. The CDR3 extends over 13 amino acids. The V and J ends lost 3 bases and 6 bases, in that order; junction bases with no gene match: 4. The CDR3: CASSDRGNDGYTF. The CDR3 DNA follows: TGTGCCAGCAGTGACAGGGGGAATGATGGCTACACCTTC.

The rearrangement uses TRBV19 and TRBJ1-2; no firm D call. The CDR3 is made up of 13 amino acids. Germline-derived CDR1 and CDR2 are LNHDA and SQIVND (reference sequence). V was clipped by 5 bases and J by 5 bases, with 12 bases between them. The CDR3 region has the DNA TGTGCCAGTAGTCCCAGGCCCCCTTATGGCTACACCTTC. Its protein is CASSPRPPYGYTF.

V is TRBV5-6 and J is TRBJ1-1; D remains ambiguous. Trimming took 0 bases from V and 7 from J, leaving 10 bases between them. CDR3 length equals 13 residues. Germline assignment: CDR1 SGHDT and CDR2 YYEEEE. CDR3 coding DNA: TGTGCCAGCAGCTTGGCCGGGATGAATGAAGCTTTCTTT. Its translation: CASSLAGMNEAFF. Together with reference TRBV5-6 and TRBJ1-1, the CDR3 gives the full variable domain: DAGVTQSPTHLIKTRGQQVTLRCSPKSGHDTVSWYQQALGQGPQFIFQYYEEEERQRGNFPDRFSGHQFPNYSSELNVNALLLGDSALYLCASSLAGMNEAFFGQGTRLTVV.

The gene calls are TRBV28 and TRBJ2-7; a weak D match, TRBD1 (5 bases). The V gene's germline CDR1 is MDHEN and CDR2 SYDVKM. V was cut by 5 bases and J by 1 base, with 12 bases left in between. CDR3 size: 14 residues. CDR3 region: CASSTGGPSYEQYF. The CDR3 DNA is TGTGCCAGCAGTACAGGTGGGCCGTCCTACGAGCAGTACTTC.

This clone was seen only a few times. This rearrangement joins TRBV5-1 to TRBJ1-4; 10 positions match TRBD1. In germline, CDR1 is SGHRS, CDR2 YFSETQ. The CDR3 runs 14 residues. Losses at the gene ends were 7 bases for V and 2 bases for J; bases not matched to a gene: 2. This CDR3 reads CASRDRGTNEKLFF. CDR3 DNA: TGCGCCAGCCGGGACAGGGGTACTAATGAAAAACTGTTTTTT. Filled out from reference TRBV5-1 and TRBJ1-4, the complete variable domain reads KAGVTQTPRYLIKTRGQQVTLSCSPISGHRSVSWYQQTPGQGLQFLFEYFSETQRNKGNFPGRFSGRQFSNSRSEMNVSTLELGDSALYLCASRDRGTNEKLFFGSGTQLSVL.

Details on this clone: This same CDR3 is encoded by further DNA sequences in the sample. V and J are TRBV7-9 and TRBJ1-6; D is possibly TRBD1 (5 bases). The germline gives CDR1 SEHNR, CDR2 FQNEAQ (reference sequence). This CDR3 region has 15 residues. Trimming shortened V by 2 bases and J by 4 bases, and 9 bases separated the two germline ends. In nucleotides, the CDR3 is TGTGCCAGCAGCTTACGGGACTCTTATAATTCACCCCTCCACTTT. As protein: CASSLRDSYNSPLHF.

The chain combines TRBV5-4 with TRBJ2-1, with 11 bases matching TRBD2. CDR1 is SGHNT, CDR2 YYREEE, per germline (reference sequence). The CDR3 has 15 amino acids. Trimming at V came to 2 bases and at J to 6 bases, leaving 4 bases not matched to a gene. CDR3: CASSFQLAGVNEQFF. The CDR3 coding sequence is TGTGCCAGCAGCTTTCAACTAGCGGGGGTCAATGAGCAGTTCTTC.

The chain couples TRBV29-1 to TRBJ2-5; TRBD1 agrees at 7 bases. The J call is doubtful: the DNA matches TRBJ2-7 better. Germline V lookup: CDR1 SQVTM, CDR2 ANQGSEA. The CDR3 runs 16 residues. The CDR3 sequence: CSVEVVLQGRPYEQYF. In nucleotides, the CDR3 is TGCAGCGTTGAAGTCGTACTACAGGGGCGTCCCTACGAGCAGTACTTC.

Note on this clone: The sample carries other DNA sequences with the same CDR3. This chain connects TRBV7-3 to TRBJ2-1; TRBD2 agrees at 14 bases. Germline-derived CDR1 and CDR2 are SGHTA and FQGTGA. With V trimmed by 6 bases and J by 6 bases, 4 bases remained unmatched. This CDR3 is 15 amino acids long. CDR3 residues: CASSSGLAGGNEQFF. As DNA, the CDR3 is TGTGCCAGCAGTTCCGGACTAGCGGGGGGCAATGAGCAGTTCTTC.

V usage is TRBV29-1 and J usage is TRBJ2-6; the match to TRBD1 covers 7 bases. CDR1 SQVTM and CDR2 ANQGSEA come from the germline V gene. Trimming at V came to 2 bases and at J to 4 bases, leaving 2 bases not matched to a gene. The CDR3 length is 14 residues. CDR3 nucleotides: TGCAGCGTTGAAACAGGGGCGGGGGCCAACGTCCTGACTTTC. It codes for CSVETGAGANVLTF.

The chain is built from TRBV10-3 and TRBJ2-1; 7 bases are a match to TRBD2. Germline V gene sequence: CDR1 ENHRY, CDR2 SYGVKD. This CDR3 spans 17 amino acids. V shed 2 bases, J shed 7 bases, and the junction held 14 bases outside the gene matches. The chain's CDR3 is CAISERGIWEGRNEQFF. CDR3 sequence (DNA): TGTGCCATCAGTGAGAGGGGAATTTGGGAGGGTAGGAATGAGCAGTTCTTC.

This clone was seen only a few times. This chain joins TRBV2 and TRBJ2-7; D unresolved. Germline assignment: CDR1 SNHLY and CDR2 FYNNEI. The ends were cut back, 3 bases at V and 1 base at J, with 10 bases in the middle. This CDR3 region has 14 residues. CDR3 sequence: CASSDNGPSYEQYF. In nucleotides, the CDR3 is TGTGCCAGCAGTGATAACGGTCCGTCCTACGAGCAGTACTTC.

For the CDR3, the DNA is TGTGCCAGCAGTACGGACAGGGGGGGCAATGAGCAGTTCTTC. Amino acids: CASSTDRGGNEQFF. The V gene is TRBV7-3, the J gene TRBJ2-1; 10 bases match TRBD1. CDR3 size: 14 residues. Germline V CDR1 and CDR2: SGHTA, FQGTGA. Unmatched junction bases numbered 5, after V lost 6 bases and J lost 6 bases.

This chain joins TRBV4-1 and TRBJ1-1, with 7 bases that match TRBD1. This CDR3 spans 15 amino acids. Germline V gene sequence: CDR1 MGHRA, CDR2 YSYEKL. V lost 3 bases and J lost 5; bases outside the gene matches: 9. The CDR3, as DNA: TGCGCCAGCAGCCAGGAAACAGGGGTAATGACTGAAGCTTTCTTT. It codes for CASSQETGVMTEAFF.

A few counts support this clone. The rearrangement links TRBV30 to TRBJ2-2; tentative D call: TRBD1 (5 bases). The CDR3 loop spans 13 amino acids. Germline CDR1 GTSNPN, CDR2 SVGIG (reference sequence). Deletions cut 1 base from V and 5 bases from J, with 8 bases between. The CDR3 is CAWSEDNTGELFF. CDR3 bases: TGTGCCTGGAGTGAGGACAATACCGGGGAGCTGTTTTTT.

The chain combines TRBV6-5 with TRBJ1-1, with a possible D match to TRBD1 (5 bases). The CDR3 has 15 residues. V was shortened by 7 bases and J by 1 base, with 16 bases between the two germline ends. The germline V gene has CDR1 MNHEY and CDR2 SVGAGI. The CDR3 protein is CASTTRQGSNTEAFF. The CDR3 nucleotides read TGTGCCAGCACTACCCGGCAGGGCTCGAACACTGAAGCTTTCTTT.

The chain couples TRBV9 to TRBJ2-3; 12 bases are a match to TRBD2. This CDR3 is built from 17 residues. V trimming: 4 bases; J trimming: 3 bases; junction bases outside the gene matches: 9. The germline CDR1 and CDR2 sequences are SGDLS and YYNGEE. CDR3 DNA: TGTGCCAGCAGCCCCGGACTAGCGGGGTCCTGGACAGATACGCAGTATTTT. Translating gives CASSPGLAGSWTDTQYF.